This TCR beta chain was captured in a study of T cells after yellow fever vaccination. This clonotype appeared a few times. TCRdb re-derived calls from the 5' RACE reads in MiXCR, one entry per CDR3 protein. This sample has 300,000 to 400,000 distinct CDR3 sequences, with 6.2% found just once. This CDR3 is 18 amino acids long. The germline V gene has CDR1 MNHNS and CDR2 SASEGT. The V gene end was trimmed by 6 bases and the J gene end by 6 bases; junction bases not matched to a gene: 13. This rearrangement joins TRBV6-1 to TRBJ2-2; 13 nucleotides line up with TRBD2. The sequences come from PBMCs, collected 5 days after the yellow fever booster vaccination. The sequence was collected from a man younger than 40 who received the YFV17D yellow fever vaccine. The CDR3 coding sequence is TGTGCCAGCAGGGACTACGAATGGACTAGCGGGAGCCCCGGGGAGCTGTTTTTT. It is translated as CASRDYEWTSGSPGELFF.